This T cell receptor (beta chain) was identified in a study of T cell responses to AZD1222 COVID-19 vaccine. General study results and limits: A mostly white British donor set with more females was recruited, and clonal diversity was possibly underestimated.

Trimming removed 5 bases from V and 3 bases from J, with 14 bases in between. This CDR3 has 14 residues. Germline CDR1 GTSNPN, CDR2 SVGIG (reference sequence). TCRdb's copy holds only in-frame clones and misses some; the assay was immunoSEQ multiplex PCR. The sample shows about 130,000 clones, roughly 93% of them seen only once. In the case of this clone: Its antigen remains unidentified.

The TCR comes from an adult in good health. The V call is TRBV30, the J call TRBJ2-1; TRBD1 might be the D (5 bases). The sample was peripheral blood, taken on day 0 of AZD1222 vaccination. CDR3 region: CAWRRQTYYNEQFF. The CDR3, as DNA: TGTGCCTGGCGCCGACAGACCTACTACAATGAGCAGTTCTTC.